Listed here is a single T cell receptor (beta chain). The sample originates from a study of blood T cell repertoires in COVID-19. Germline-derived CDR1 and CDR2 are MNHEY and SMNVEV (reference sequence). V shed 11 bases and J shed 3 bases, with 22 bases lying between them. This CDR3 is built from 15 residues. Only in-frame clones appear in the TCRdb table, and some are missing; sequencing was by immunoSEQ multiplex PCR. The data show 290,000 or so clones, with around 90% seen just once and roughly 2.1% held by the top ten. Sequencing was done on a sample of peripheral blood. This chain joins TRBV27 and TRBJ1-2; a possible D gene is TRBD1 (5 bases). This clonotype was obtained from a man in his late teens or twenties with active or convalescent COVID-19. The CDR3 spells CASRFRVEADYGYTF. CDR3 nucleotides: TGTGCCTCGAGATTCAGGGTTGAGGCTGACTATGGCTACACCTTC.